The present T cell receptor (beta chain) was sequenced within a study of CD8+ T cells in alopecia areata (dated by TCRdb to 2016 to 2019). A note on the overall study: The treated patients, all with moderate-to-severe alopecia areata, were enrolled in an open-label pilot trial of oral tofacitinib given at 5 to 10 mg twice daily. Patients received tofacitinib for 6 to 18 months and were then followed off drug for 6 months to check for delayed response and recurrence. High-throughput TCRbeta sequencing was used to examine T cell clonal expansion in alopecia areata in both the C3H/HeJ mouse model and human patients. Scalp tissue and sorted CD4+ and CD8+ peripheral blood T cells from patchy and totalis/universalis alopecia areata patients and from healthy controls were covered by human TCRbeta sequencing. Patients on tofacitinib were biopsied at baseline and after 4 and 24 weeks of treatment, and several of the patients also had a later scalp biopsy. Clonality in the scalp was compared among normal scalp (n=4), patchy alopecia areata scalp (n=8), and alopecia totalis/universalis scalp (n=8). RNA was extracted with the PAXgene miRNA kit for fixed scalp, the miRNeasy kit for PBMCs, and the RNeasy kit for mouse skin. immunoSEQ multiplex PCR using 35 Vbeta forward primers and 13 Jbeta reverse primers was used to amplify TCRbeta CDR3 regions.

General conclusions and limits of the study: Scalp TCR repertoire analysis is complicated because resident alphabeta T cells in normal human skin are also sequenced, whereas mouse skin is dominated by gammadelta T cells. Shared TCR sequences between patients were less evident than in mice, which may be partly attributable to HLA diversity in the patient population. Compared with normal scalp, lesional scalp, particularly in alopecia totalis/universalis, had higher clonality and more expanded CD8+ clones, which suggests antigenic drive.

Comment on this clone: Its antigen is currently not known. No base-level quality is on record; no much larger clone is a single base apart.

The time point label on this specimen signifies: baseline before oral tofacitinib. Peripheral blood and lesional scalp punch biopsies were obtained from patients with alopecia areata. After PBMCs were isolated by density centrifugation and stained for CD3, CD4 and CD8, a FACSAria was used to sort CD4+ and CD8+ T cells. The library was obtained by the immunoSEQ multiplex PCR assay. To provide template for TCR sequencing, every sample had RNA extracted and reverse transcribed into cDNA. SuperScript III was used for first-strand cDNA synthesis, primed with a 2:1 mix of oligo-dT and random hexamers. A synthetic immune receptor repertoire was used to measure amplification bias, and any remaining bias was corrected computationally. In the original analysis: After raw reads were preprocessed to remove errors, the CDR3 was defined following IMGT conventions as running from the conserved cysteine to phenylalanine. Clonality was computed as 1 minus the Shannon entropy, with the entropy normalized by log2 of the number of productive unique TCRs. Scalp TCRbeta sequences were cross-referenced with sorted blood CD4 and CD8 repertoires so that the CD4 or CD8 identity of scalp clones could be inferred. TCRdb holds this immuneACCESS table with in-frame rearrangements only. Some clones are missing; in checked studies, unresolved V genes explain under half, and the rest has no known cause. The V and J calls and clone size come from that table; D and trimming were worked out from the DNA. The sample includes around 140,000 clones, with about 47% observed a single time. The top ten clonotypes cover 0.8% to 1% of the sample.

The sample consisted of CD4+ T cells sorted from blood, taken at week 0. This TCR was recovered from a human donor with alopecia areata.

The CDR3 region: CASSPAGFNNEQFF. The DNA is as follows: TGTGCCAGCTCACCGGCAGGATTCAACAATGAGCAGTTCTTC. This chain is built from TRBV18 and TRBJ2-1; no D gene call is confident. From cysteine to phenylalanine, the CDR3 is 14 amino acids long. The read is trimmed to its CDR3 DNA, 42 bases read in frame from base 1. CDR1 and CDR2, looked up from the germline V gene, are KGHSH and LQKENI. The trim is 3 bases for V and 5 bases for J, with a gap of 11 bases between the germline ends.